This TCR beta chain was obtained from a study of cytomegalovirus exposure and HLA in healthy donors. Overall study results and limits: Prediction of most subjects' HLA-A and HLA-B alleles by TCR beta sequences was reportedly accurate. Across donors, most TCRs were seen rarely, yet some public ones were widespread.

The PCR used 60 Vbeta and 13 Jbeta primers. Sequenced by immunoSEQ multiplex PCR; TCRdb stores in-frame clones only, minus some. The sample consists of under 200,000 clones, about 13% of them appearing once. This CDR3 has 16 residues. Germline V gene data show CDR1 as MNHEY and CDR2 as SMNVEV (reference sequence). The germline V and J ends were trimmed by 7 bases and 0 bases, with 13 bases remaining between them. This clone was observed a handful of times. Its matching antigen is unknown. Material: PBMCs. This sequence originates from a man aged 50 to 59 in good health and CMV-seropositive. V usage is TRBV27 and J usage is TRBJ2-6; D remains ambiguous. The CDR3 sequence is CASKPGHFSGANVLTF. The CDR3 region has the DNA TGTGCCAGCAAGCCAGGTCACTTCTCTGGGGCCAACGTCCTGACTTTC.